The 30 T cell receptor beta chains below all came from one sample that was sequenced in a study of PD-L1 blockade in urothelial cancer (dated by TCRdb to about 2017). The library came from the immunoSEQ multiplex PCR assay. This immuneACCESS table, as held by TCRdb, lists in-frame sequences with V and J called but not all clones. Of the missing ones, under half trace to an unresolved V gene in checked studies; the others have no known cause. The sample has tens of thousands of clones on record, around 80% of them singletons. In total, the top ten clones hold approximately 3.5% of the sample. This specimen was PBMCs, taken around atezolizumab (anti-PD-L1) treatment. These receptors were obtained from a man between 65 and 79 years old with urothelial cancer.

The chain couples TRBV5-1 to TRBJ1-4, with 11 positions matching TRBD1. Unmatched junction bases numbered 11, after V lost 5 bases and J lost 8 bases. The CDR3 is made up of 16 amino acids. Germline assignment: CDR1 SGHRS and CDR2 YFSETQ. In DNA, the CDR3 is TGCGCCAGCAGTCAAAATCCGGGACAGGGGGTCGAAAAACTGTTTTTT. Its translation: CASSQNPGQGVEKLFF.

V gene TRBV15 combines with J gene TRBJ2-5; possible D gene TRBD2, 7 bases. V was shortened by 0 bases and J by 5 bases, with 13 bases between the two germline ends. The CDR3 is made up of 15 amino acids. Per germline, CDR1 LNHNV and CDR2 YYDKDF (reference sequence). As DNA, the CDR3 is TGTGCCACCAGCAGAGATGAGGGGGGAGGGGAGACCCAGTACTTC. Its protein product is CATSRDEGGGETQYF.

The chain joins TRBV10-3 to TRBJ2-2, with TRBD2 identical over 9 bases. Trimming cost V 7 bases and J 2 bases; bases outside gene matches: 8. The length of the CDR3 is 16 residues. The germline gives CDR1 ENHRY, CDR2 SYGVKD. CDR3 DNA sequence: TGTGCCATCAAGGATAGCGGGAGCTCCAACACCGGGGAGCTGTTTTTT. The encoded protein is CAIKDSGSSNTGELFF.

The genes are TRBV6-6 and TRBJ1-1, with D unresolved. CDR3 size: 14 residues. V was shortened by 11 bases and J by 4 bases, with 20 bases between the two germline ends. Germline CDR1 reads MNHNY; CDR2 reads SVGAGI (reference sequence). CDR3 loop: CASRRKGGSTEAFF. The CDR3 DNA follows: TGTGCCTCTAGGAGGAAGGGAGGCAGCACTGAAGCTTTCTTT.

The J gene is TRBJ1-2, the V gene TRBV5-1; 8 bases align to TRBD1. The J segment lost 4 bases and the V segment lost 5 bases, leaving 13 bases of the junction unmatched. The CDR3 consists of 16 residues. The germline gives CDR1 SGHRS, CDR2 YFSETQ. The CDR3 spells CASRAGAGGVGYGYTF. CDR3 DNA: TGCGCCAGCAGGGCTGGGGCAGGGGGCGTCGGCTATGGCTACACCTTC.

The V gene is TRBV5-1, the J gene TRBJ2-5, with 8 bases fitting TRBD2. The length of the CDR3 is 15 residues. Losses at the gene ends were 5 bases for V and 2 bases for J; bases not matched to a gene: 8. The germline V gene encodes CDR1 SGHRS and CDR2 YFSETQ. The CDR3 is CASSSPGLGQETQYF. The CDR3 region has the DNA TGCGCCAGCAGTAGTCCGGGACTAGGTCAAGAGACCCAGTACTTC.

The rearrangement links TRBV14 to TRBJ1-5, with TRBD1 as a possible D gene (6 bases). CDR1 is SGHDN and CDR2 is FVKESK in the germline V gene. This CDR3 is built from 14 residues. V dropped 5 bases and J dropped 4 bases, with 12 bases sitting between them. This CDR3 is CASSFGRGNQPQHF. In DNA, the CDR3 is TGTGCCAGCAGCTTTGGAAGGGGGAATCAGCCCCAGCATTTT.

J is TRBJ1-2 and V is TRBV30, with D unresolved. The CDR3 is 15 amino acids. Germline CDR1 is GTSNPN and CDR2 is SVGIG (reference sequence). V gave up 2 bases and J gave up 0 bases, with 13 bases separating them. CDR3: CAWSRVAVSNYGYTF. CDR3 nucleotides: TGTGCCTGGAGTCGGGTGGCGGTTTCTAACTATGGCTACACCTTC.

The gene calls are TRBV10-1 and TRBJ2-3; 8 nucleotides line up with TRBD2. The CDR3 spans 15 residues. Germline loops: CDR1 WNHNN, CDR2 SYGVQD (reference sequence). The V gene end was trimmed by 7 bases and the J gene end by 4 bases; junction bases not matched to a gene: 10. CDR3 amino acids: CASNHRGGGPDTQYF. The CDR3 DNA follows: TGCGCCAGCAATCACCGGGGGGGAGGGCCAGATACGCAGTATTTT.

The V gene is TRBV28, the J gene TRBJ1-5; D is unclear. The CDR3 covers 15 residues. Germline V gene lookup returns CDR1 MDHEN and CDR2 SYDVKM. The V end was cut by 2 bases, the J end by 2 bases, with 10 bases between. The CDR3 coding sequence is TGTGCCAGCAGTTTAAGAGGGAGAGGCAATCAGCCCCAGCATTTT. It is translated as CASSLRGRGNQPQHF.

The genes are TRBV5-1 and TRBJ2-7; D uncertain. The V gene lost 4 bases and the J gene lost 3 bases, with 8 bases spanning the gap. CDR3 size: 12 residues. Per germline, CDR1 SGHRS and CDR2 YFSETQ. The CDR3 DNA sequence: TGCGCCAGCAGCCTCCCGAGCTACGAGCAGTACTTC. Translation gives CASSLPSYEQYF.

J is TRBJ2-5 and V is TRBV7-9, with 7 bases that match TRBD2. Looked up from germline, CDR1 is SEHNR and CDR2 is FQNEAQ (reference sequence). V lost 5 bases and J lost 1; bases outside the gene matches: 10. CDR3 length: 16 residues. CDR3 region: CASSPWTSGVQETQYF. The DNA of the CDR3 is TGTGCCAGCAGCCCCTGGACGAGCGGGGTCCAAGAGACCCAGTACTTC.

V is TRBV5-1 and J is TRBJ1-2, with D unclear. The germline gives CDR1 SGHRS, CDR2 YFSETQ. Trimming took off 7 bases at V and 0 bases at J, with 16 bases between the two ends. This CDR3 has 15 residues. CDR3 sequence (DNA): TGCGCCAGCCAGGAAGGAGGCACGACTAACTATGGCTACACCTTC. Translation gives CASQEGGTTNYGYTF.

This CDR3 reads CASSYGLGGPFYGYTF. CDR3 bases: TGTGCCAGCAGTTATGGATTGGGAGGGCCCTTCTACGGCTACACCTTC. This chain links TRBV6-5 with TRBJ1-2; D gene ambiguous. Deletions cut 3 bases from V and 8 bases from J, with 22 bases between. The germline gives CDR1 MNHEY, CDR2 SVGAGI. The CDR3 is 16 amino acids.

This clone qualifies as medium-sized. The CDR3 DNA is TGCGCCAGCAGCCATCCGGCCCAGGTCAACACTGAAGCTTTCTTT. Its protein is CASSHPAQVNTEAFF. The chain links TRBV4-1 to TRBJ1-1, with unresolved D. This CDR3 comprises 15 residues. Per germline, CDR1 MGHRA and CDR2 YSYEKL. V was cut by 3 bases and J by 2 bases, with 13 bases left in between.

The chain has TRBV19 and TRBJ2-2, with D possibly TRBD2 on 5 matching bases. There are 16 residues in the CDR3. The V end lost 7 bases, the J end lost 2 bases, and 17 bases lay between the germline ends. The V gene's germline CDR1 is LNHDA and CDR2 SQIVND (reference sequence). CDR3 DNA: TGTGCCAGTACCATACCGAACGGGGAAAACACCGGGGAGCTGTTTTTT. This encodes CASTIPNGENTGELFF.

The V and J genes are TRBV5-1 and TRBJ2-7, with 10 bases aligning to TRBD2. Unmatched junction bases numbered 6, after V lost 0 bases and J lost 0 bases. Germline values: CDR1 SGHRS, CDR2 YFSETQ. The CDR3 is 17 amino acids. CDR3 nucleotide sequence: TGCGCCAGCAGCTTGGCGCCTAGCGGGGGAAGCTCCTACGAGCAGTACTTC. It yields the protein CASSLAPSGGSSYEQYF.

DNA for the CDR3: TGTGCCAGCAGCTTAAGGGAGGGCTCCTACAATGAGCAGTTCTTC. The encoded protein is CASSLREGSYNEQFF. This chain connects TRBV7-6 to TRBJ2-1, with TRBD2 identical over 7 bases. Germline V CDR1 and CDR2: SGHVS, FNYEAQ. V shed 2 bases and J 0 bases; nucleotides not matched to a gene: 1. This CDR3 is 15 amino acids long.

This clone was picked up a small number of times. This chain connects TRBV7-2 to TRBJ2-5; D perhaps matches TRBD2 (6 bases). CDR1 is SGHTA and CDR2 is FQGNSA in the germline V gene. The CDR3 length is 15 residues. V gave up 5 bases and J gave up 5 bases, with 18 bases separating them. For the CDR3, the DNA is TGTGCCAGCAGCAAGACTAGTAGCGGTTTCGAGACCCAGTACTTC. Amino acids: CASSKTSSGFETQYF.

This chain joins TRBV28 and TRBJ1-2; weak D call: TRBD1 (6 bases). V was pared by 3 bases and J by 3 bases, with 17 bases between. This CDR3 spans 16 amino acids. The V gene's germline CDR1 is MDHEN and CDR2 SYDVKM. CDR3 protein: CASSFSRGNPDYGYTF. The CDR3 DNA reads TGTGCCAGCAGTTTTTCGAGGGGGAACCCTGACTATGGCTACACCTTC.

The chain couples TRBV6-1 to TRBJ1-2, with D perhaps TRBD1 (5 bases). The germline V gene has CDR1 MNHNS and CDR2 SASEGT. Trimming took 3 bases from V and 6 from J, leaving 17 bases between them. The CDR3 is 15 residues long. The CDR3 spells CASSDRGRVWNGYTF. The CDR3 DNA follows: TGTGCCAGCAGTGATAGGGGCAGGGTTTGGAATGGCTACACCTTC.

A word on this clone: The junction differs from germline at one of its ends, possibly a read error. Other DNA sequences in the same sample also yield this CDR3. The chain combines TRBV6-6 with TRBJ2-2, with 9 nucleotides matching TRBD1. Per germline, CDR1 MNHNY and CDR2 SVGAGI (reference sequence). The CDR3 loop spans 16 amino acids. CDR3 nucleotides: TGTGCCAGCAGTACCAACAGGGGGCTGAACACCGGAGAGCTGTTTTTT. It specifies CASSTNRGLNTGELFF.

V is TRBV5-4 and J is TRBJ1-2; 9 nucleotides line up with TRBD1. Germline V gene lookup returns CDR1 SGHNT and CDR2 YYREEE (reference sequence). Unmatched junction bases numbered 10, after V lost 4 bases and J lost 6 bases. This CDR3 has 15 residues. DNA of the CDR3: TGTGCCAGCAGCGGCGCCGACAGGGGGATGGATGGCTACACCTTC. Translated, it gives CASSGADRGMDGYTF.

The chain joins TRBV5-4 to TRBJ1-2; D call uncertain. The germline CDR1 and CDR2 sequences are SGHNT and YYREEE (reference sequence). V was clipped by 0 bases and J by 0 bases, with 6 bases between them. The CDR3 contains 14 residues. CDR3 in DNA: TGTGCCAGCAGCTTGGCCTTAGCTAACTATGGCTACACCTTC. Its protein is CASSLALANYGYTF.

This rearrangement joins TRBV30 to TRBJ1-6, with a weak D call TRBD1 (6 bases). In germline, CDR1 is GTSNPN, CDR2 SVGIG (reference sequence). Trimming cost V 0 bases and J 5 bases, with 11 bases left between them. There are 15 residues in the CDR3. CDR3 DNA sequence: TGTGCCTGGAGTGTACTAGGGGGAAATAATTCACCCCTCCACTTT. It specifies CAWSVLGGNNSPLHF.

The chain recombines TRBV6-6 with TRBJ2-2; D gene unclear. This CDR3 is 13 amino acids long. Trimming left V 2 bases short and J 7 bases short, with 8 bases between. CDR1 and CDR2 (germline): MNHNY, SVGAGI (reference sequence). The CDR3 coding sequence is TGTGCCAGCAGTTACCAGGAAGGCGGGGAGCTGTTTTTT. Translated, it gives CASSYQEGGELFF.

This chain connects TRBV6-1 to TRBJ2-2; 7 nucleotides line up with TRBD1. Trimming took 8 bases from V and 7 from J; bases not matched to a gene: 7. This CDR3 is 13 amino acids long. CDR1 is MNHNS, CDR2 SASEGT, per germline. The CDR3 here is CASEGAVGGELFF. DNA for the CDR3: TGTGCCAGCGAGGGGGCTGTAGGCGGGGAGCTGTTTTTT.

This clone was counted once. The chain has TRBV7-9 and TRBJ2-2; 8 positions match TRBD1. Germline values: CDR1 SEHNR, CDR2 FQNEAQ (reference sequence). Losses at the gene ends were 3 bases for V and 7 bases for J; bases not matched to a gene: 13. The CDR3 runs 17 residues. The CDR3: CASSFPSGQGQDGELFF. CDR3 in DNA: TGTGCCAGCAGCTTCCCCTCCGGACAGGGTCAGGACGGGGAGCTGTTTTTT.

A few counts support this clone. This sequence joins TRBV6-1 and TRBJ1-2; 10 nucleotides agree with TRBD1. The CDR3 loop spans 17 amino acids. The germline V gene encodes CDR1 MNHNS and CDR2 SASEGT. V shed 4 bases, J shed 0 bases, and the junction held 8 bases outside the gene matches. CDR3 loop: CASSASTGGAANYGYTF. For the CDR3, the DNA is TGTGCCAGCAGTGCGTCGACAGGGGGCGCGGCTAACTATGGCTACACCTTC.

CDR3 bases: TGTGCCAGCAGCCCAGAAGTAGCGGGAGTTGGCACCGGGGAGCTGTTTTTT. Translating it yields CASSPEVAGVGTGELFF. The gene calls are TRBV7-3 and TRBJ2-2, with 9 bases aligning to TRBD2. The CDR3 is 17 residues long. V lost 5 bases and J lost 4; bases outside the gene matches: 11. Germline CDR1 is SGHTA and CDR2 is FQGTGA.